The 12 T cell receptor beta chains below were found in one sample sequenced in a study of siplizumab effects on memory and regulatory T cells. Some clones are missing from TCRdb's copy, which holds only in-frame ones; the method was immunoSEQ multiplex PCR. The table lists about 120,000 clones, around 94% of them singletons, with around 1.5% in the top ten. The sequencing sample was made of non-Treg CD4+ T cells sorted from blood. The receptors were sampled from a human donor in good health.

This clone was seen only once. The rearrangement links TRBV5-1 to TRBJ1-2; D is perhaps TRBD1 (5 bases). CDR1 is SGHRS and CDR2 is YFSETQ in the germline V gene. Trimming pared 2 bases from V and 8 bases from J, leaving 13 bases between. The CDR3 consists of 13 residues. The CDR3, as DNA: TGCGCCAGCAGCTTAGGCAGGGTAGAGGGCTACACCTTC. This translates into CASSLGRVEGYTF.

The CDR3 sequence: CASSLGGTGYNEQFF. The CDR3 coding sequence is TGCGCCAGCAGCTTGGGCGGGACAGGCTACAATGAGCAGTTCTTC. The rearrangement joins TRBV5-1 to TRBJ2-1, with TRBD1 matching 8 bases. This CDR3 region has 15 residues. The trim removed 0 bases at V and 3 bases at J, leaving 2 bases unmatched. Germline-derived CDR1 and CDR2 are SGHRS and YFSETQ.

Of note for this clone: The sample has other DNA sequences that encode this CDR3 too. V is TRBV18 and J is TRBJ1-5; D is uncertain. CDR1 KGHSH and CDR2 LQKENI come from the germline V gene. The CDR3 covers 13 residues. The germline V and J ends were trimmed by 3 bases and 0 bases, with 3 bases remaining between them. The CDR3 sequence is CASSPNSNQPQHF. For the CDR3, the DNA is TGTGCCAGCTCACCCAATAGCAATCAGCCCCAGCATTTT.

The table lists this clone with a count of one. The rearrangement uses TRBV18 and TRBJ2-1; 7 positions agree with TRBD1. V lost 0 bases to trimming and J lost 1 base; unmatched junction nucleotides: 0. Germline V gives CDR1 KGHSH, CDR2 LQKENI. The CDR3 contains 15 residues. The CDR3, as DNA: TGTGCCAGCTCACCACCGGGACAGTCCTACAATGAGCAGTTCTTC. Amino acids: CASSPPGQSYNEQFF.

This chain connects TRBV28 to TRBJ2-5; 8 bases align to TRBD2. This CDR3 is 17 amino acids long. V was clipped by 2 bases and J by 5 bases; unmatched bases: 13. Per germline, CDR1 MDHEN and CDR2 SYDVKM. The CDR3 loop reads CASSLGAKAGAKETQYF. The CDR3 DNA sequence: TGTGCCAGCAGTTTAGGGGCTAAAGCGGGAGCGAAGGAGACCCAGTACTTC.

V is TRBV10-3 and J is TRBJ1-1; D perhaps matches TRBD1 (6 bases). The V gene's germline CDR1 is ENHRY and CDR2 SYGVKD. V was clipped by 4 bases and J by 2 bases, with 17 bases between them. The CDR3 covers 16 residues. The CDR3 coding sequence is TGTGCCATCAGTGGGGTGGAAGGACAGATAAACACTGAAGCTTTCTTT. Protein product: CAISGVEGQINTEAFF.

The chain has TRBV19 and TRBJ1-1, with D perhaps matching TRBD1 (5 bases). V shed 5 bases and J shed 3 bases, with 7 bases lying between them. Looked up from germline, CDR1 is LNHDA and CDR2 is SQIVND (reference sequence). This CDR3 comprises 12 residues. Here the CDR3 DNA reads TGTGCCAGTAGTGACAGTTACACTGAAGCTTTCTTT. Protein product: CASSDSYTEAFF.

The rearrangement links TRBV5-4 to TRBJ2-7, with D tentatively TRBD1 (5 bases). Germline CDR1 and CDR2: SGHNT and YYREEE (reference sequence). The CDR3 loop spans 15 amino acids. Trimming removed 4 bases at V and 3 bases at J, with 17 bases between. The CDR3 loop reads CASSRAGDSLYEQYF. The CDR3 DNA reads TGTGCCAGCAGCCGTGCAGGAGACAGCCTCTACGAGCAGTACTTC.

This sequence joins TRBV6-1 and TRBJ2-2; 8 bases are shared with TRBD1. Germline assignment: CDR1 MNHNS and CDR2 SASEGT. The CDR3 has 15 amino acids. The J segment lost 7 bases and the V segment lost 6 bases, leaving 10 bases of the junction unmatched. CDR3 residues: CASRVNPGGGGELFF. The CDR3 nucleotides are TGTGCCAGCAGAGTGAATCCAGGGGGCGGCGGGGAGCTGTTTTTT.

This chain links TRBV28 with TRBJ1-2; D gene ambiguous. From germline, CDR1 is MDHEN and CDR2 SYDVKM. V was cut by 5 bases and J by 3 bases, with 13 bases left in between. This CDR3 contains 14 residues. CDR3 nucleotides: TGTGCCAGCAGTCCCCGGAGTGCCCACTATGGCTACACCTTC. This sequence encodes CASSPRSAHYGYTF.

J is TRBJ2-2 and V is TRBV18; 11 bases line up with TRBD2. This CDR3 has 16 residues. CDR1 and CDR2 from the germline V gene are KGHSH and LQKENI. Trimming cost V 2 bases and J 4 bases; bases outside gene matches: 3. This CDR3 reads CASSPTSGSVTGELFF. The DNA for the CDR3 is TGTGCCAGCTCACCAACTAGCGGGAGCGTCACCGGGGAGCTGTTTTTT.

This rearrangement joins TRBV5-4 to TRBJ1-1; TRBD1 agrees at 8 bases. After removal of 4 bases from V and 4 bases from J, the junction contained 18 bases not matched to a gene. The CDR3 totals 18 residues. The germline V gene encodes CDR1 SGHNT and CDR2 YYREEE (reference sequence). The CDR3 here is CASSRGSPGTGKSTEAFF. CDR3 DNA sequence: TGTGCCAGCAGCCGGGGGTCTCCCGGGACAGGCAAAAGCACTGAAGCTTTCTTT.